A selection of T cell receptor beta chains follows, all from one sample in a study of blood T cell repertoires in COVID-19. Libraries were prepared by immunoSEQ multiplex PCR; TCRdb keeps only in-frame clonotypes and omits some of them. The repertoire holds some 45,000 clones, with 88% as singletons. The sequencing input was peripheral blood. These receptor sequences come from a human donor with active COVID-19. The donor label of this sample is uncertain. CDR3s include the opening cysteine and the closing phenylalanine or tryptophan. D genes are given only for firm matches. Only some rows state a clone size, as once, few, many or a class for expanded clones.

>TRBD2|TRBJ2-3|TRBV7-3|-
CASSLRGGLAGSMGVTDTQYF
TGTGCCAGCAGCCTTCGGGGGGGACTAGCGGGATCAATGGGAGTTACAGATACGCAGTATTTT
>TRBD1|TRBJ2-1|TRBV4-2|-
CASSITGTGSANEQFF
TGTGCCAGCAGCATTACCGGGACAGGGTCAGCGAATGAGCAGTTCTTC
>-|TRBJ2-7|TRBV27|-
CASSSPAQISYEQYF
TGTGCCAGCAGTTCTCCCGCACAGATTTCCTACGAGCAGTACTTC
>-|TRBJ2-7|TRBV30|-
CARGDSSYEQYF
TGTGCCAGGGGGGACAGCTCCTACGAGCAGTACTTC
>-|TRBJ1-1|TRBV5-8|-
CASRIISAGTEAFF
TGTGCCAGCAGGATAATCAGTGCGGGGACTGAAGCTTTCTTT
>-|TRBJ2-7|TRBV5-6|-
CASSFPGFYEQYF
TGTGCCAGCAGCTTCCCAGGATTCTACGAGCAGTACTTC
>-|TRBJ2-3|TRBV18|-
CASSPLAGGGADTQYF
TGTGCCAGCTCACCACTAGCAGGTGGGGGCGCAGATACGCAGTATTTT
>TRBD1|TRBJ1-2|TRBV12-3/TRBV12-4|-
CASSLAAGGLTF
TGTGCCAGCAGTTTAGCGGCAGGGGGTCTCACCTTC
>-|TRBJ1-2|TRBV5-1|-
CASSLTEFYGYTF
TGCGCCAGCAGCCTGACGGAGTTTTATGGCTACACCTTC
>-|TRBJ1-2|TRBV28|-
CASSLPSEGGYTF
TGTGCCAGCAGTTTACCCTCCGAGGGTGGCTACACCTTC
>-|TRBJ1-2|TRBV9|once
CASSKDRNYGYTF
TGTGCCAGCAGCAAGGACAGAAACTATGGCTACACCTTC
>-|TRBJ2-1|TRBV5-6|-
CASSPYDRTQGNEQFF
TGTGCCAGCAGCCCTTACGACAGGACTCAGGGGAATGAGCAGTTCTTC
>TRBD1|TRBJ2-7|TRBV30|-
CAWWAGGTYEQYF
TGTGCCTGGTGGGCAGGGGGTACCTACGAGCAGTACTTC
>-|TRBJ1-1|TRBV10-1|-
CASTPNRGTEAFF
TGCGCCAGCACCCCCAACCGGGGCACTGAAGCTTTCTTT
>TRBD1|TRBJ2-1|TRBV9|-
CASSLTWGTGDYNEQFF
TGTGCCAGCAGCCTTACGTGGGGGACAGGGGACTACAATGAGCAGTTCTTC
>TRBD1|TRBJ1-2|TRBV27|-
CASRYTAGGVYGYTF
TGTGCCAGCAGGTACACCGCAGGGGGCGTCTATGGCTACACCTTC
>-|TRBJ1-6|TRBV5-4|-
CASSLAGNIGSPLHF
TGTGCCAGCAGCTTGGCAGGGAATATAGGTTCACCCCTCCACTTT
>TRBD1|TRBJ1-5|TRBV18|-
CASSPPGGQPQHF
TGTGCCAGCTCACCCCCAGGGGGTCAGCCCCAGCATTTT
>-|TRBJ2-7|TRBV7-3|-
CASSQGGEQYF
TGTGCCAGCAGCCAAGGGGGTGAACAGTACTTC
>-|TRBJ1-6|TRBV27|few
CASSLSAGQGLHF
TGTGCCAGCAGTTTATCTGCGGGCCAAGGCCTCCACTTT
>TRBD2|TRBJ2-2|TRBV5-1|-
CASSLAGGQGGELFF
TGCGCCAGCAGCCTGGCGGGGGGGCAGGGCGGGGAGCTGTTTTTT
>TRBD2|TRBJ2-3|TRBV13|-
CASSLVAGGADTQYF
TGTGCCAGCAGCTTAGTAGCGGGGGGAGCAGATACGCAGTATTTT
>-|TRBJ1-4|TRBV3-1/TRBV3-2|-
CASSQWTGGKLFF
TGTGCCAGCAGCCAATGGACGGGGGGAAAACTGTTTTTT
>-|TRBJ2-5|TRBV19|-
CASSISPGVQETQYF
TGTGCCAGTAGTATCTCGCCGGGGGTTCAAGAGACCCAGTACTTC
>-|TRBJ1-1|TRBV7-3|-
CASSLDRGTEAFF
TGTGCCAGCAGCTTAGACAGAGGCACTGAAGCTTTCTTT
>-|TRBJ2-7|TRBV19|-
CASSQDPGLHYYEQYF
TGTGCCAGTAGTCAAGACCCGGGACTCCACTACTACGAGCAGTACTTC
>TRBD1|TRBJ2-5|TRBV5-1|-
CASSSTGVGETQYF
TGCGCCAGCAGCTCGACAGGGGTAGGAGAGACCCAGTACTTC
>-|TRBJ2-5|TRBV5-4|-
CASSPGGARETQYF
TGTGCCAGCAGCCCTGGGGGGGCGAGGGAGACCCAGTACTTC
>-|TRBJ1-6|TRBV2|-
CASSEPVSSPLHF
TGTGCCAGCAGTGAACCCGTCAGTTCACCCCTCCACTTT
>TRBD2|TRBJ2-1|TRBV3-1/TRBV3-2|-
CASSQVLLATNEQFF
TGTGCCAGCAGCCAAGTCCTACTAGCGACCAATGAGCAGTTCTTC
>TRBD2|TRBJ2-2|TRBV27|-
CASSSSGRNTGELFF
TGTGCCAGCAGTTCTAGCGGGAGGAACACCGGGGAGCTGTTTTTT
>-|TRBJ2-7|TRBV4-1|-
CASSQDEQTSYEQYF
TGCGCCAGCAGCCAAGATGAACAGACCTCCTACGAGCAGTACTTC
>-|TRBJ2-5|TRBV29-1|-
CSVRRGQETQYF
TGCAGCGTTCGAAGGGGCCAAGAGACCCAGTACTTC
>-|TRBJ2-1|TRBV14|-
CASSFTGNYLNEQFF
TGTGCCAGCAGCTTCACAGGGAACTATCTTAATGAGCAGTTCTTC
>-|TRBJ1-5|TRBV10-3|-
CAISRGGGNQPQHF
TGTGCCATCAGTAGAGGAGGGGGCAATCAGCCCCAGCATTTT
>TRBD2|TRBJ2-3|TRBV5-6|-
CASSLYTSGADTQYF
TGTGCCAGCAGCTTGTATACTAGCGGAGCAGATACGCAGTATTTT
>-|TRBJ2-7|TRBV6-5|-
CASSYEAGVAYEQYF
TGTGCCAGCAGTTACGAGGCAGGGGTGGCCTACGAGCAGTACTTC
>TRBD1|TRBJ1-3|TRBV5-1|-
CASSYGTEGNTIYF
TGCGCCAGCAGCTATGGGACAGAAGGAAACACCATATATTTT
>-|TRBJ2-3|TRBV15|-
CATSLQGKATDTQYF
TGTGCCACCAGTCTTCAGGGAAAGGCTACAGATACGCAGTATTTT
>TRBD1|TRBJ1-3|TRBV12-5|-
CASGLGRGARGNTIYF
TGTGCTAGTGGCCTCGGCAGGGGGGCGCGGGGAAACACCATATATTTT
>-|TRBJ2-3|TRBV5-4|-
CASSYGGRGTDTQYF
TGTGCCAGCAGCTACGGGGGGCGGGGCACAGATACGCAGTATTTT
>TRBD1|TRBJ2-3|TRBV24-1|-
CATSDPGQGATDTQYF
TGTGCCACCAGTGATCCGGGACAGGGGGCTACAGATACGCAGTATTTT
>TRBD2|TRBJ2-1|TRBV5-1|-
CASSPGRRGGYSDEQFF
TGCGCCAGCAGCCCCGGCCGACGCGGGGGATATAGCGATGAGCAGTTCTTC
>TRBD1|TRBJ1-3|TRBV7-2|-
CASSYRDRAGNTIYF
TGTGCCAGCAGCTATAGGGACAGGGCTGGAAACACCATATATTTT
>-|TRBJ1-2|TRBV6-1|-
CASSEASAGNYGYTF
TGTGCCAGCAGTGAGGCGTCGGCAGGGAACTATGGCTACACCTTC
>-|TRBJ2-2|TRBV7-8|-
CASSFLLSNTGELFF
TGTGCCAGCAGCTTTCTACTGTCGAACACCGGGGAGCTGTTTTTT
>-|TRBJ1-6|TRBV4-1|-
CASSQGVEGIRSPLHF
TGCGCCAGCAGCCAAGGGGTTGAGGGAATACGATCACCCCTCCACTTT
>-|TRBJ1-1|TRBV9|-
CASSVAPLSGNTEAFF
TGTGCCAGCAGCGTAGCCCCTCTTTCGGGGAACACTGAAGCTTTCTTT
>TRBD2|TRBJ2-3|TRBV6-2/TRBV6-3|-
CASSYRGGTDTQYF
TGTGCCAGCAGTTATCGGGGGGGCACAGATACGCAGTATTTT
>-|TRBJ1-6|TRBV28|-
CASSSHLNSPLHF
TGTGCCAGCAGTAGCCATCTTAATTCACCCCTCCACTTT
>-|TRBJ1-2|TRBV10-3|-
CAISESMRTGGGYTF
TGTGCCATCAGTGAGTCGATGCGGACTGGAGGGGGCTACACCTTC
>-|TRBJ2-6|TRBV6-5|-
CASSQTGANVLTF
TGTGCCAGCAGTCAGACTGGGGCCAACGTCCTGACTTTC
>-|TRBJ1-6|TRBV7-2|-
CASSPFGSPLHF
TGTGCCAGCAGCCCATTTGGCTCACCCCTCCACTTT
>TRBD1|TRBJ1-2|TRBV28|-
CASSLTTDATGDGGYTF
TGTGCCAGCAGTTTGACCACCGACGCGACAGGGGACGGTGGCTACACCTTC
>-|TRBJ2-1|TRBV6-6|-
CASSHDGEIYNEQFF
TGTGCCAGCAGCCACGACGGGGAGATCTACAATGAGCAGTTCTTC
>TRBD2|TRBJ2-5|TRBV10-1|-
CASSGASGGQETQYF
TGCGCCAGCAGTGGGGCTAGCGGGGGCCAAGAGACCCAGTACTTC
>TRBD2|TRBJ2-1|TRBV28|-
CASSPLAGEYNEQFF
TGTGCCAGCAGCCCTCTAGCGGGCGAGTACAATGAGCAGTTCTTC